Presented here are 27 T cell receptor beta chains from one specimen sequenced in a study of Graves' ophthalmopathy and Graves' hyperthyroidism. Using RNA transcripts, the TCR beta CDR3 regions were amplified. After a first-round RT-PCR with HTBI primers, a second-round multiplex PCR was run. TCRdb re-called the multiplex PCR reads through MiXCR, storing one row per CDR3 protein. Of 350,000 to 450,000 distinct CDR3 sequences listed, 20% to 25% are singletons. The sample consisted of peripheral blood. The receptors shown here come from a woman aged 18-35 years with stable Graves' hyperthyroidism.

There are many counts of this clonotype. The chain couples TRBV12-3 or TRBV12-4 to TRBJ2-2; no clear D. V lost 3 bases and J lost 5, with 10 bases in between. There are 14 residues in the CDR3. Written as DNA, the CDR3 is TGTGCCAGCAGTTTTGTCGAGAGGACCGGGGAGCTGTTTTTT. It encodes CASSFVERTGELFF.

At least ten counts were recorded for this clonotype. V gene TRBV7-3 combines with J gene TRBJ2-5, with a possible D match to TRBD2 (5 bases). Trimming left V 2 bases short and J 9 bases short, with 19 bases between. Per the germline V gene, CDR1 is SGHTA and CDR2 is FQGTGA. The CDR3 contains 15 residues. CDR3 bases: TGTGCCAGCAGCTTAGATAGCGTGGGCCCTCAGGCCCAGTACTTC. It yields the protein CASSLDSVGPQAQYF.

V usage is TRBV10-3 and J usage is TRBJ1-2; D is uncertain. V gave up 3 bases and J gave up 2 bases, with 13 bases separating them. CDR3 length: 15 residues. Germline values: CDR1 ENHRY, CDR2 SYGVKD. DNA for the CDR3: TGTGCCATCAGTGACGTCGAAGCTGGGAACTATGGCTACACCTTC. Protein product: CAISDVEAGNYGYTF.

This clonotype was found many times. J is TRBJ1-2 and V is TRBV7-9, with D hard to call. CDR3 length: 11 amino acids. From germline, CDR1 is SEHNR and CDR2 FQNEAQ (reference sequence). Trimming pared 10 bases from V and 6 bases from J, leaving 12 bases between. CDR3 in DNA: TGTGCCACCCTAGAGGGCCATGGCTACACCTTC. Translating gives CATLEGHGYTF.

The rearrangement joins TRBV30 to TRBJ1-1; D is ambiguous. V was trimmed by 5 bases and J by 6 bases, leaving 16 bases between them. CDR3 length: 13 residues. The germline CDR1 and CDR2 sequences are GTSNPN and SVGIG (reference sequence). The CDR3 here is CAWVVIKTPEAFF. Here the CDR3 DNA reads TGTGCCTGGGTCGTGATCAAAACTCCTGAAGCTTTCTTT.

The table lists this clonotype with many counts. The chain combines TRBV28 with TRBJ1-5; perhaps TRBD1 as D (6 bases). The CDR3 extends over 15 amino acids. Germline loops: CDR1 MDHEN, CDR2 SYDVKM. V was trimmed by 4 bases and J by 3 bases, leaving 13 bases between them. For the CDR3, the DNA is TGTGCCAGCAGTTCCCCCGACAGGCTCAATCAGCCCCAGCATTTT. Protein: CASSSPDRLNQPQHF.

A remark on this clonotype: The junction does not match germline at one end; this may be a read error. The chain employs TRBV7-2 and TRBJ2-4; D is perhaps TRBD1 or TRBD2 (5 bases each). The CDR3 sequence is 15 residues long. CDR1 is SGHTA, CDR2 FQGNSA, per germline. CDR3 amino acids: CASSAPGLHKNIKYF. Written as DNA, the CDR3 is TGTGCCAGCAGCGCCCCGGGGCTCCACAAAAACATTAAGTACTTC. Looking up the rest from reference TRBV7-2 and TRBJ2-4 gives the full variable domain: GAGVSQSPSNKVTEKGKDVELRCDPISGHTALYWYRQSLGQGLEFLIYFQGNSAPDKSGLPSDRFSAERTGGSVSTLTIQRTQQEDSAVYLCASSAPGLHKNIKYFGAGTRLSVL.

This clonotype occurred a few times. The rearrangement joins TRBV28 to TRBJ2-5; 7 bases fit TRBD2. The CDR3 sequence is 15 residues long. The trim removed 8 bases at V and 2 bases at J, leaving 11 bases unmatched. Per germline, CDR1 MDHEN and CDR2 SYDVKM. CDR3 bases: TGTGCCAGCGAGTTGACGGGGAGGGCTCAAGAGACCCAGTACTTC. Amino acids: CASELTGRAQETQYF. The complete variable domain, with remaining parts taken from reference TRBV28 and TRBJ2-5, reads DVKVTQSSRYLVKRTGEKVFLECVQDMDHENMFWYRQDPGLGLRLIYFSYDVKMKEKGDIPEGYSVSREKKERFSLILESASTNQTSMYLCASELTGRAQETQYFGPGTRLLVL.

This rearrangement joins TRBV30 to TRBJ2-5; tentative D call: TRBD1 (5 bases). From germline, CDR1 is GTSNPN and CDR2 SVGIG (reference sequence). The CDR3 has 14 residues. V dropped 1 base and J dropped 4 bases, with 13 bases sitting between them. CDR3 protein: CAWSDTGWRETQYF. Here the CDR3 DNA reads TGTGCCTGGAGTGATACAGGTTGGCGAGAGACCCAGTACTTC.

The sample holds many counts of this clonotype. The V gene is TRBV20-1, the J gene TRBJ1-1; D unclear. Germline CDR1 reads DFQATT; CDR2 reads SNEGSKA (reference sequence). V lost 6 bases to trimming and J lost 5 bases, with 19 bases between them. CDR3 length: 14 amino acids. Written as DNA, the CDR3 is TGCAGTGCGGGAGAGTTATTGGCGGGAACTGAAGCTTTCTTT. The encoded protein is CSAGELLAGTEAFF.

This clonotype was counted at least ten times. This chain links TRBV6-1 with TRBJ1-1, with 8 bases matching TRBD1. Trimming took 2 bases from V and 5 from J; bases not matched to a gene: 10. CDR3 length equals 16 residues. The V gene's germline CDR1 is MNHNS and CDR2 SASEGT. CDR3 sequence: CASSERLSGGRTEAFF. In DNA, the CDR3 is TGTGCCAGCAGTGAACGGTTGTCAGGGGGCCGGACTGAAGCTTTCTTT.

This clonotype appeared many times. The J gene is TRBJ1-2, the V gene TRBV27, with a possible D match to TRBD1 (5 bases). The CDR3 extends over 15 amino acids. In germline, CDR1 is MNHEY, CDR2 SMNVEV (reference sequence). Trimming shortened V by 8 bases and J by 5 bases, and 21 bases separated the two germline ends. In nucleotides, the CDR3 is TGTGCCAGCGTACCGAGATTGGGGGAGCGGTATGGCTACACCTTC. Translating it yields CASVPRLGERYGYTF.

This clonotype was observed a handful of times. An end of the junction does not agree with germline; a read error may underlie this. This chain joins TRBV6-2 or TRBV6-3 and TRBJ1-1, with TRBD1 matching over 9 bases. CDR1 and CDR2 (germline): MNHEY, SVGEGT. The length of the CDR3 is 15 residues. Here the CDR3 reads CASSTGDRVNTEAFF. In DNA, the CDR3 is TGTGCCAGCAGTACGGGGGACAGGGTGAACACTGAGGCTTTCTTT.

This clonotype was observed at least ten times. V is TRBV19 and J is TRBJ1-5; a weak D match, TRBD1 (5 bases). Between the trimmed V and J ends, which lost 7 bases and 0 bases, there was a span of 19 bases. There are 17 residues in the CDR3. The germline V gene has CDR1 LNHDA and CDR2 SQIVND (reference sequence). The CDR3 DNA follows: TGTGCCAGTACCTCCAGGGCCTCCCCATATAGCAATCAGCCCCAGCATTTT. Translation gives CASTSRASPYSNQPQHF.

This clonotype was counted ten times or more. This CDR3 is CASSLTLDYGYTF. CDR3 sequence (DNA): TGTGCCAGCAGTTTGACACTCGACTATGGCTACACCTTC. The J gene is TRBJ1-2, the V gene TRBV28; D not certain. The CDR3 runs 13 residues. Germline V gene data show CDR1 as MDHEN and CDR2 as SYDVKM. Deletions cut 3 bases from V and 3 bases from J, with 8 bases between.

CDR3 amino acids: CASSQDIGQGENQPQHF. CDR3 coding DNA: TGTGCCAGCAGCCAAGATATAGGACAGGGGGAAAATCAGCCCCAGCATTTT. The rearrangement uses TRBV14 and TRBJ1-5; 10 bases match TRBD1. The CDR3 is 17 residues long. The germline CDR1 and CDR2 sequences are SGHDN and FVKESK. After removal of 0 bases from V and 4 bases from J, the junction contained 6 bases not matched to a gene.

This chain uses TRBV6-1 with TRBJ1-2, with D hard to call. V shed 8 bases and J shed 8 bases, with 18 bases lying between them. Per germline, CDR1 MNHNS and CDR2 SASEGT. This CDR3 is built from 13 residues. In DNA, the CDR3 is TGTGCCAGCGCGAAGGCAAAACAGAAGGGCTACACCTTC. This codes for CASAKAKQKGYTF.

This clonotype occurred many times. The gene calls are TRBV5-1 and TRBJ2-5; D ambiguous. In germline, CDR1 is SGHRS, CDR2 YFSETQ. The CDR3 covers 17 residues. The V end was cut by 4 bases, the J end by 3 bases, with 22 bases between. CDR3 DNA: TGCGCCAGCAGCCCCTCCGGATCGACATATCGCAAAGAGACCCAGTACTTC. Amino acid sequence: CASSPSGSTYRKETQYF.

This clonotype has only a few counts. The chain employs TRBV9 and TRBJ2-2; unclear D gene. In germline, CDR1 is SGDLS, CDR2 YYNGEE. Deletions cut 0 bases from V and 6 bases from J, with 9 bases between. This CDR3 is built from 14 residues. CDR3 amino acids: CASSVGAGAGELFF. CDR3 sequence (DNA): TGTGCCAGCAGCGTAGGGGCTGGGGCCGGGGAGCTGTTTTTT.

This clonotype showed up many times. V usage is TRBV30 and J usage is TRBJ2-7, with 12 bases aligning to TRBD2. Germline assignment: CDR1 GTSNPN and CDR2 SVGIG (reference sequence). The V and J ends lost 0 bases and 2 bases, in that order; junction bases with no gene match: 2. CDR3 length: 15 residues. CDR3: CAWSVASGRAYEQYF. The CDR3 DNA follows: TGTGCCTGGAGTGTGGCTAGCGGGAGGGCCTACGAGCAGTACTTC.

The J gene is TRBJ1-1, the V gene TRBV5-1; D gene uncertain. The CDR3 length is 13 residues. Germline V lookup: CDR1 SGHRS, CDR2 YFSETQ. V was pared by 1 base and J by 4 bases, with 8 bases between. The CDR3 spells CASSLQKSTEAFF. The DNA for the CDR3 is TGCGCCAGCAGCTTGCAGAAATCCACTGAAGCTTTCTTT.

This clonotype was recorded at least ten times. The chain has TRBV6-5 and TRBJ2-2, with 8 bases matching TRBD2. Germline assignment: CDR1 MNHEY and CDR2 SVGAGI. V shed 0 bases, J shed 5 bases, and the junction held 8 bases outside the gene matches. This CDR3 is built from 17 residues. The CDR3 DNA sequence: TGTGCCAGCAGTTACTCGTGGGGACTAGAAAATACCGGGGAGCTGTTTTTT. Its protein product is CASSYSWGLENTGELFF.

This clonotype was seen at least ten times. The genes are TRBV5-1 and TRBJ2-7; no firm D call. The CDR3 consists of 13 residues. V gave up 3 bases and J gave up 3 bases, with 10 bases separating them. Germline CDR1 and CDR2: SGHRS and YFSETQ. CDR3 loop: CASSYSLSYEQYF. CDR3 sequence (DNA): TGCGCCAGCAGCTACTCTTTAAGCTACGAGCAGTACTTC.

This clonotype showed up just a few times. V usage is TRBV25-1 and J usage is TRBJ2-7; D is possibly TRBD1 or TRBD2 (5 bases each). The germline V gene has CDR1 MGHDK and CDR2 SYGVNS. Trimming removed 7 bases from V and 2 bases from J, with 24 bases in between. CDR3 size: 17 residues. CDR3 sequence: CASTLARGAEFPYEQYF. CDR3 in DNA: TGTGCCAGCACCCTCGCGAGGGGCGCGGAATTCCCCTACGAGCAGTACTTC.

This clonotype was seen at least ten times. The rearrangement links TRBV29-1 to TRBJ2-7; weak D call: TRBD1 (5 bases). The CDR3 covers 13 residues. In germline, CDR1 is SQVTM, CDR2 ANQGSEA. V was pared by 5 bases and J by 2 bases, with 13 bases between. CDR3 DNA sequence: TGCAGCGTTACCCAGGGTGGAACCTACGAGCAGTACTTC. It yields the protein CSVTQGGTYEQYF.

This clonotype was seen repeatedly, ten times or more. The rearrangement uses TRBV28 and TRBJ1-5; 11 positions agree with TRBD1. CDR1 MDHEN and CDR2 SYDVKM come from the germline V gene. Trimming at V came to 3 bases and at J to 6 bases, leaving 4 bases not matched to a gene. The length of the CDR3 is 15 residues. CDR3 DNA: TGTGCCAGCAGTTTGGGACAGGGGGTAGGTCAGCCCCAGCATTTT. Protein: CASSLGQGVGQPQHF.

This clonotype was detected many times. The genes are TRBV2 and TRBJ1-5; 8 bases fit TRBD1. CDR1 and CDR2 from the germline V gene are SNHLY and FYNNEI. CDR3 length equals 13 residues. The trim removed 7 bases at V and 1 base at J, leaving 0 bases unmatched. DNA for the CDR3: TGTGCCAGCAACAGGGGGAGCAATCAGCCCCAGCATTTT. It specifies CASNRGSNQPQHF. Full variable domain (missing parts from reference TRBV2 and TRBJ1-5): EPEVTQTPSHQVTQMGQEVILRCVPISNHLYFYWYRQILGQKVEFLVSFYNNEISEKSEIFDDQFSVERPDGSNFTLKIRSTKLEDSAMYFCASNRGSNQPQHFGDGTRLSIL.